This TCR beta chain comes out of a study of cytomegalovirus exposure and HLA in healthy donors. Overall study: Inside one of the first data releases sat some 93 million unique TCRs taken from HLA-typed donors. Within the Caucasian-associated ancestry cluster were roughly 82% of the roughly 360 genotyped donors. Study findings and constraints: The majority of TCR sequences were rare, yet some public TCRs appeared in many donors.

The CDR3 covers 14 residues. In germline, CDR1 is GTSNPN, CDR2 SVGIG (reference sequence). V was trimmed by 7 bases and J by 5 bases, leaving 20 bases between them. PCR was performed using 60 Vbeta and 13 Jbeta primers. Assay: immunoSEQ multiplex PCR; the TCRdb copy retains only in-frame clones and omits some. The repertoire includes fewer than 45,000 clones, 70% to 80% of them detected once, and roughly 7.9% sits in the top ten. The donors gave bone marrow, and they were healthy. Worth noting for this clone: The antigen is not known.

This sequence joins TRBV30 and TRBJ1-1; D is possibly TRBD1 (5 bases). What was sequenced was PBMCs. The receptor's source is a woman aged 25 to 39 in good health and CMV-seropositive. CDR3 nucleotides: TGTGCCTCGGGGGGTCCCGGTCTAACGACTGAAGCTTTCTTT. It is translated as CASGGPGLTTEAFF.